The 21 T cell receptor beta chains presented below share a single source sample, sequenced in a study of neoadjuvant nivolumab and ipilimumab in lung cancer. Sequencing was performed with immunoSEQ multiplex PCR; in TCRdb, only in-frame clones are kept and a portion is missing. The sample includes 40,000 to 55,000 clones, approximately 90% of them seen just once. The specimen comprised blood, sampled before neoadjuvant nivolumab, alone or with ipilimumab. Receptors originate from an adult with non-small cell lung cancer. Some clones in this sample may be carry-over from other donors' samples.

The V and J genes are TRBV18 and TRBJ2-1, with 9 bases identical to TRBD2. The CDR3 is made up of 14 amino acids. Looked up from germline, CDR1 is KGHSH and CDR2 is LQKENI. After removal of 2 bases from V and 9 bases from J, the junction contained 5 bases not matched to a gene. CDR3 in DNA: TGTGCCAGCTCACCAGCGGGAGGGCAGATTGAGCAGTTCTTC. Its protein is CASSPAGGQIEQFF.

The CDR3 sequence is CASSALAGPYEQYF. CDR3 bases: TGTGCCAGCAGCGCCCTAGCGGGACCCTACGAGCAGTACTTC. The chain employs TRBV9 and TRBJ2-7, with 9 bases matching TRBD2. CDR1 and CDR2 from the germline V gene are SGDLS and YYNGEE. CDR3 length: 14 amino acids. Trimming took 3 bases from V and 2 from J; bases not matched to a gene: 3.

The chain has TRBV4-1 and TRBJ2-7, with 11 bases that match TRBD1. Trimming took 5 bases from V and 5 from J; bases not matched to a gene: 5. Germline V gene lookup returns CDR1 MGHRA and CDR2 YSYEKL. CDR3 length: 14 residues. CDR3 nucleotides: TGCGCCAGCAGCTTCCGGACAGGGGGCCACGAGCAGTACTTC. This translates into CASSFRTGGHEQYF.

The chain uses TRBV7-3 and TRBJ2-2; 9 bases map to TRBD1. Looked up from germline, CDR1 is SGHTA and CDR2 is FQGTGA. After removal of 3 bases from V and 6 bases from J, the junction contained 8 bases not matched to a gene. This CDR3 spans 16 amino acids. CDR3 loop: CASSFGTGSLAGELFF. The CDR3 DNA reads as TGTGCCAGCAGCTTCGGGACAGGGTCTTTGGCCGGGGAGCTGTTTTTT.

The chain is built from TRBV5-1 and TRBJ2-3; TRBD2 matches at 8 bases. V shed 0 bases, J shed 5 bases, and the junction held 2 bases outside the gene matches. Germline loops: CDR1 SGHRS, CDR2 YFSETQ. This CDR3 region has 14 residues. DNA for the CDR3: TGCGCCAGCAGCTTGGGAAGCGGGAGAGATACGCAGTATTTT. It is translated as CASSLGSGRDTQYF.

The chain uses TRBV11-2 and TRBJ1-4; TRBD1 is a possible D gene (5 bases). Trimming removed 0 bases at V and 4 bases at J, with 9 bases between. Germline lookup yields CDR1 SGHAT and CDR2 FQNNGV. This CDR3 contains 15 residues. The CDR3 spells CASSLDGANNEKLFF. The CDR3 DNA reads TGTGCCAGCAGCTTAGACGGGGCGAATAATGAAAAACTGTTTTTT.

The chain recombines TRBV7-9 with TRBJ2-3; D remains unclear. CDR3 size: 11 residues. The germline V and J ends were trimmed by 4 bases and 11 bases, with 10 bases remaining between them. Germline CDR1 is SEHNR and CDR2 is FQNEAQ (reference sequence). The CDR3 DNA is TGTGCCAGCAGCTCAAGGGTAGAGCAGTATTTT. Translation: CASSSRVEQYF.

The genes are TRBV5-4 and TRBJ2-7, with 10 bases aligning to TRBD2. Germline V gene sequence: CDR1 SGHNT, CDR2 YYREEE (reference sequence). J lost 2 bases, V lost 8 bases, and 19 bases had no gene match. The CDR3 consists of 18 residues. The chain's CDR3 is CASHRGTGILAGAYEQYF. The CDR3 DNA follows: TGTGCCAGTCACAGGGGTACAGGTATCCTAGCGGGAGCCTACGAGCAGTACTTC.

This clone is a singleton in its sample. CDR3: CASSPGNSYNEQFF. CDR3 DNA: TGTGCCAGCTCACCAGGGAACTCCTACAATGAGCAGTTCTTC. This chain connects TRBV18 to TRBJ2-1; D is undetermined. The germline V gene has CDR1 KGHSH and CDR2 LQKENI. Deletions cut 2 bases from V and 0 bases from J, with 5 bases between. This CDR3 has 14 amino acids.

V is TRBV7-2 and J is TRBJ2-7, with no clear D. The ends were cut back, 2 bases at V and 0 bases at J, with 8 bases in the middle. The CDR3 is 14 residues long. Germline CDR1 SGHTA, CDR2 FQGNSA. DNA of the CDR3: TGTGCCAGCAGCTTATCGTGGGCCTCCTACGAGCAGTACTTC. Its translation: CASSLSWASYEQYF.

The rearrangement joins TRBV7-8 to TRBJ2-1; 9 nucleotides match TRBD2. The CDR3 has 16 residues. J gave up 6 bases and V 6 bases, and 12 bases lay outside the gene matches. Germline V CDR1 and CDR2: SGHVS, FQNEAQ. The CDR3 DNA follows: TGTGCCAGCAGGGACCCGGCGGGAGGGCCTGTCAATGAGCAGTTCTTC. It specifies CASRDPAGGPVNEQFF.

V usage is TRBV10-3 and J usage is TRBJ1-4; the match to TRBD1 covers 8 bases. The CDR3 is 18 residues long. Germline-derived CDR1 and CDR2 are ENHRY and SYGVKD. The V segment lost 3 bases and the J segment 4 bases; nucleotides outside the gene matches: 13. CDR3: CAISDAGTGGAGNEKLFF. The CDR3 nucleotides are TGTGCCATCAGTGATGCCGGGACAGGAGGAGCGGGTAATGAAAAACTGTTTTTT.

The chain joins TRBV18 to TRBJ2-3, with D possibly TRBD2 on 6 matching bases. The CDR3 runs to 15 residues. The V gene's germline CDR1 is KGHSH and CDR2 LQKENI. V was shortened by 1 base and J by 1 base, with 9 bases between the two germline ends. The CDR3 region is CASSPRGDGTDTQYF. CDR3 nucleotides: TGTGCCAGCTCACCACGGGGGGACGGCACAGATACGCAGTATTTT.

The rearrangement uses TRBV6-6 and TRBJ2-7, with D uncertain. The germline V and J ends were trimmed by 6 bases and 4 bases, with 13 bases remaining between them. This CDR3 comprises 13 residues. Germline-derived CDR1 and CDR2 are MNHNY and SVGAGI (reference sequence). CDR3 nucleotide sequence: TGTGCCAGCAGCCCCTCCCCGTCGTACGAGCAGTACTTC. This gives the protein CASSPSPSYEQYF.

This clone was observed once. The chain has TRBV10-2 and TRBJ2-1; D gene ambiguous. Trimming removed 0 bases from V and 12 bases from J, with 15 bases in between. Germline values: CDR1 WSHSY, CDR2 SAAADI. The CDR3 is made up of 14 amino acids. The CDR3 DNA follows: TGCGCCAGCAGTGAGTCGAACCTTGCGGCCAGGCAGTTCTTC. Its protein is CASSESNLAARQFF.

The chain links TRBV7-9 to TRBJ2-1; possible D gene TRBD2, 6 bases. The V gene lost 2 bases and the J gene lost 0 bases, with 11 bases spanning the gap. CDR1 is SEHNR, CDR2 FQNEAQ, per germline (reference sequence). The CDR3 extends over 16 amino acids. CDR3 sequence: CASSLSREISYNEQFF. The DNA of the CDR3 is TGTGCCAGCAGCTTATCTCGGGAGATCTCCTACAATGAGCAGTTCTTC.

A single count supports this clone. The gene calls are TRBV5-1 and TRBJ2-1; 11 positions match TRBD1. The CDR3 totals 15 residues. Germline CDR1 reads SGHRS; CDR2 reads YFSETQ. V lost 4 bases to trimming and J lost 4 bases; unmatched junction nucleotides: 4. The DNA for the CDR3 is TGCGCCAGCAGCATGGGACAGGGGGAGTACAATGAGCAGTTCTTC. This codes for CASSMGQGEYNEQFF.

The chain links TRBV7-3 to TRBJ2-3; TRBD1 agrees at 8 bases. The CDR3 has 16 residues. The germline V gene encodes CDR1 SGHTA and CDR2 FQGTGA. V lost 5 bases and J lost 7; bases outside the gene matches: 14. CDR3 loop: CASSPTGTGPSNTQYF. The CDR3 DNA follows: TGTGCCAGCAGCCCCACCGGGACAGGCCCTTCTAATACGCAGTATTTT.

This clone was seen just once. The CDR3 protein is CASSLAVGTNTEAFF. The DNA of the CDR3 is TGTGCCAGCAGCTTAGCAGTAGGGACAAACACTGAAGCTTTCTTT. The V gene is TRBV7-9, the J gene TRBJ1-1, with D perhaps matching TRBD1 (6 bases). This CDR3 region has 15 residues. The ends were cut back, 0 bases at V and 2 bases at J, with 10 bases in the middle. The V gene's germline CDR1 is SEHNR and CDR2 FQNEAQ (reference sequence).

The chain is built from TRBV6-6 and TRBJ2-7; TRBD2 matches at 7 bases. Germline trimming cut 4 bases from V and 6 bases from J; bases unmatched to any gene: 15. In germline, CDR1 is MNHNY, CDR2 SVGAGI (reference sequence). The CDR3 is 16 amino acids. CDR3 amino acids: CASSSREGTRRAEQYF. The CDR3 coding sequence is TGTGCCAGCAGTTCCAGGGAGGGAACCCGAAGAGCCGAGCAGTACTTC.

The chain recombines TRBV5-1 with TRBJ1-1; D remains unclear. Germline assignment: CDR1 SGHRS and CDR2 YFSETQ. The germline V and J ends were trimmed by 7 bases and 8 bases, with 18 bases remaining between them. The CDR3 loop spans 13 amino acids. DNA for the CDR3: TGCGCCAGCCGGGAGCTCGACGAGCTGGAAGCTTTCTTT. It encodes CASRELDELEAFF.